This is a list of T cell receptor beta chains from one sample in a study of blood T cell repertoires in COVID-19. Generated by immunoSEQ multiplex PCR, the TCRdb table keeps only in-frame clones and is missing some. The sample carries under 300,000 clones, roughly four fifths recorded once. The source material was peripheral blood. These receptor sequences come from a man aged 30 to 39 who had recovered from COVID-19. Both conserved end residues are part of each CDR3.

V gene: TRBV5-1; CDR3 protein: CASRDRDEAFF
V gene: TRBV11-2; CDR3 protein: CASSSARGWGEKLFF
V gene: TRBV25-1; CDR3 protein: CASSDPRTANTEAFF
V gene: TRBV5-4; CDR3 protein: CASSLEGVGGYTF
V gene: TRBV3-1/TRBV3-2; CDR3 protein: CASSRPGGGTDTQYF
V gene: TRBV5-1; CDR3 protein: CASSDGGTYEQYF
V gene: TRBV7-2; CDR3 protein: CASSKGTGGIRSGGNTIYF
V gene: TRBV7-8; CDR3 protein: CASSIQNTGELFF
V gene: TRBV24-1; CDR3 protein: CATSAGTGTGEDGYTF
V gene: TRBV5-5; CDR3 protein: CASSLDWLVVDSPLHF
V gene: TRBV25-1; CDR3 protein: CASSELTDNYGYTF
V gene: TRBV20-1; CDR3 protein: CSARGPSEAFF
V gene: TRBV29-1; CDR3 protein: CSVGGAGEQFF
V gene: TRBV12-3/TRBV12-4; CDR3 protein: CASSPHPRTQYF
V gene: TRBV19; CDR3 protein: CASRMGGKSARRYNEQFF
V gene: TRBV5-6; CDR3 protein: CASSFLTGLARPTEAFF